The 2 T cell receptor beta chains in this list originate from one sample, sequenced in a study of blood T cells in healthy people across ages. The use of a sample-barcoded 5' primer and a J-beta primer mix characterized a second PCR of roughly 7 to 11 cycles. TCRdb processed the 5' RACE reads anew with MiXCR; each CDR3 protein has one entry. The sample lists fewer than 900,000 distinct CDR3 sequences; roughly 44% were seen once. Sequencing input: blood. These receptors were collected from a woman aged 60 to 75 in good health.

V gene TRBV28 combines with J gene TRBJ2-4; TRBD1 aligns across 8 bases. Germline CDR1 reads MDHEN; CDR2 reads SYDVKM. J was trimmed by 0 bases and V by 5 bases; bases with no gene match: 3. This CDR3 contains 15 residues. The CDR3 DNA reads as TGTGCCAGCAGTGGGACAGGTGGAGCCAAAAACATTCAGTACTTC. Translated: CASSGTGGAKNIQYF.

The chain joins TRBV6-1 to TRBJ1-4, with D possibly TRBD1 on 6 matching bases. Germline CDR1 is MNHNS and CDR2 is SASEGT. The CDR3 contains 14 residues. Trimming shortened V by 3 bases and J by 4 bases, and 9 bases separated the two germline ends. The CDR3 sequence is CASSDGQFNEKLFF. CDR3 DNA sequence: TGTGCCAGCAGTGACGGACAGTTTAATGAAAAACTGTTTTTT.